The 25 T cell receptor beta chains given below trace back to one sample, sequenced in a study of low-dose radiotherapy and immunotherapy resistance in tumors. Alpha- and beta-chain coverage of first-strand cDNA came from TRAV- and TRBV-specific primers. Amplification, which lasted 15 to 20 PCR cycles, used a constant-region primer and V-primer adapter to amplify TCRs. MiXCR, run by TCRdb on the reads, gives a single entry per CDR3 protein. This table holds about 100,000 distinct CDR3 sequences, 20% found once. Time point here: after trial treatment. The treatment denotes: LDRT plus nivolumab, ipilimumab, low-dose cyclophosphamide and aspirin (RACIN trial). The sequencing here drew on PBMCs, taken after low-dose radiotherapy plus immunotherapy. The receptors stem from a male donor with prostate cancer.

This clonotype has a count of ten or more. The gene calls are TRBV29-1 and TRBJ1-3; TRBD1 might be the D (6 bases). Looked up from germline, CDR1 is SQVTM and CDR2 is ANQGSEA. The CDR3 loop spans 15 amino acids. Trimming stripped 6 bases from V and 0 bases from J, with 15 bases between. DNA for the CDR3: TGCAGCGTGGGGCAAGGGGGACACTCTGGAAACACCATATATTTT. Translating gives CSVGQGGHSGNTIYF.

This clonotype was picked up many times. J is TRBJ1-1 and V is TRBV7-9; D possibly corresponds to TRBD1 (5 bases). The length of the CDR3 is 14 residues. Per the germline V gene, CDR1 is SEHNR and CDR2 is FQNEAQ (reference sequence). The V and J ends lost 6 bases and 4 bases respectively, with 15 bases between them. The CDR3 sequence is CASSRGSRGTEAFF. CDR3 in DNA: TGTGCCAGCAGTCGAGGCTCGAGGGGCACTGAAGCTTTCTTT. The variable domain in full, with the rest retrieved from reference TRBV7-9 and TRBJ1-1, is DTGVSQNPRHKITKRGQNVTFRCDPISEHNRLYWYRQTLGQGPEFLTYFQNEAQLEKSRLLSDRFSAERPKGSFSTLEIQRTEQGDSAMYLCASSRGSRGTEAFFGQGTRLTVV.

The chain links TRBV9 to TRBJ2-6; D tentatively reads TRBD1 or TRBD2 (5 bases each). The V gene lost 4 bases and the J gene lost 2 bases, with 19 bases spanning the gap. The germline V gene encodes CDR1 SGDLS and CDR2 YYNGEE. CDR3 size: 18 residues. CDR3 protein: CASSPPRGVGAGANVLTF. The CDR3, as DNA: TGTGCCAGCAGCCCTCCGAGAGGGGTTGGGGCTGGGGCCAACGTCCTGACTTTC.

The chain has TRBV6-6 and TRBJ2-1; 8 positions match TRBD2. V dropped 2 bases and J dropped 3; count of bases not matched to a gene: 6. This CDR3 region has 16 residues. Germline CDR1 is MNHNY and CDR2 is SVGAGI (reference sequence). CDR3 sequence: CASSYGLAGGYNEQFF. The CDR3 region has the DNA TGTGCCAGCAGTTACGGCCTTGCGGGGGGCTACAATGAGCAGTTCTTC.

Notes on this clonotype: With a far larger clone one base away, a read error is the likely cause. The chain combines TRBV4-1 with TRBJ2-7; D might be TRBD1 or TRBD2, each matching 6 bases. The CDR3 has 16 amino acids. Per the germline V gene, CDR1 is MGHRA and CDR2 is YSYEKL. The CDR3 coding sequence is TGTGCCAGCAGCCCTCCCGGGGGCGCGGGCCCCTACGAGCAGTACTTC. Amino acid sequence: CASSPPGGAGPYEQYF.

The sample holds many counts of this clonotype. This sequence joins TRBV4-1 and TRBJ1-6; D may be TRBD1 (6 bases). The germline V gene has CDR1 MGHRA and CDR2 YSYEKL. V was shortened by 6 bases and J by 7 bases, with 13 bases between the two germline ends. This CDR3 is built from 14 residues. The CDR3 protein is CASRTRGGNSPLHF. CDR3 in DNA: TGCGCCAGCAGAACAAGGGGGGGGAATTCACCCCTCCACTTT.

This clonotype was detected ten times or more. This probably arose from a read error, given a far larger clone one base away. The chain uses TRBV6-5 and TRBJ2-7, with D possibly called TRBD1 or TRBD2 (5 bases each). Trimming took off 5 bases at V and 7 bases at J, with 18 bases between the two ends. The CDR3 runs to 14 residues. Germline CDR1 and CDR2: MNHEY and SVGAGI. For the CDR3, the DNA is TGTGCCAGCAGTCGAGAGGGGAACTACAATGAGCAGTACTTC. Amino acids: CASSREGNYNEQYF.

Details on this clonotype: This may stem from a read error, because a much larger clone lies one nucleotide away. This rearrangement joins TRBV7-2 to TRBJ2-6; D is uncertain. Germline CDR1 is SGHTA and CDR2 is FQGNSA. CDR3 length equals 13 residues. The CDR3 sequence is CVSLSSGANVLTF. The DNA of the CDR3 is TGTGTCAGCTTGAGCTCTGGGGCCAACGTCCTGACTTTC.

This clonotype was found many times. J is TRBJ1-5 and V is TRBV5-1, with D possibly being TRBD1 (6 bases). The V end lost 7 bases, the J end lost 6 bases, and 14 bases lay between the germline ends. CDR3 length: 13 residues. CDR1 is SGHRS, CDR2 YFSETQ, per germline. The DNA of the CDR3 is TGCGCCAGCTCAGAACAGGGTGGTCAGCCCCAGCATTTT. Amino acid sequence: CASSEQGGQPQHF. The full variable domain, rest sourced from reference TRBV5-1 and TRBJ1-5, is KAGVTQTPRYLIKTRGQQVTLSCSPISGHRSVSWYQQTPGQGLQFLFEYFSETQRNKGNFPGRFSGRQFSNSRSEMNVSTLELGDSALYLCASSEQGGQPQHFGDGTRLSIL.

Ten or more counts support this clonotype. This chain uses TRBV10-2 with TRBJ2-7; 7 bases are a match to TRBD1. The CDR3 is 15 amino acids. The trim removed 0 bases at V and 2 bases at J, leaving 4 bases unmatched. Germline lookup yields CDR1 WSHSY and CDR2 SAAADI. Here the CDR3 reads CASSESSGQAYEQYF. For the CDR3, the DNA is TGCGCCAGCAGTGAGTCGAGCGGACAGGCCTACGAGCAGTACTTC.

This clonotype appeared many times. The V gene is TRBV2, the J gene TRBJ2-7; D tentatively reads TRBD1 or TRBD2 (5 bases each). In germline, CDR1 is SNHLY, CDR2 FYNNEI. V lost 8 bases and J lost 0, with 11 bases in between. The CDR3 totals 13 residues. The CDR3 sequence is CASGTLSSYEQYF. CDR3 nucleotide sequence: TGTGCCAGCGGGACCCTCAGCTCCTACGAGCAGTACTTC.

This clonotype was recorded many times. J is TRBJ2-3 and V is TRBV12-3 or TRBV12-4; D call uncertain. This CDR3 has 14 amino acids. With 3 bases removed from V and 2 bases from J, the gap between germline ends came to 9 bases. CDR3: CASSFGSSTDTQYF. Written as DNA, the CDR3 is TGTGCCAGCAGTTTCGGATCGTCCACAGATACGCAGTATTTT.

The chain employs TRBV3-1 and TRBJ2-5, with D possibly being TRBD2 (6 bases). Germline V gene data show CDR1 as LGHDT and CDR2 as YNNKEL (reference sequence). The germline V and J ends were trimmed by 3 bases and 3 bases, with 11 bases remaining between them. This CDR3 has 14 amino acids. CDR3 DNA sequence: TGTGCCAGCAGCCATCGGGACTTTGAAGAGACCCAGTACTTC. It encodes CASSHRDFEETQYF.

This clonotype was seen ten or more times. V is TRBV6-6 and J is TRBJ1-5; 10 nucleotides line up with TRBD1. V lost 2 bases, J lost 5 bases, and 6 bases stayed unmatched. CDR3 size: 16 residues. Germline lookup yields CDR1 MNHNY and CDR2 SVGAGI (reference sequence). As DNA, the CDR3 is TGTGCCAGCAGTTACGCAGGACAGGGGGACGATCAGCCCCAGCATTTT. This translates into CASSYAGQGDDQPQHF.

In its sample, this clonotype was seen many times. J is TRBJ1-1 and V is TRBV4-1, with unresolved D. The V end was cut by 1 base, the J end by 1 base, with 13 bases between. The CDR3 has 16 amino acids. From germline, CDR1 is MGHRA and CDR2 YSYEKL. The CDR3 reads CASSQGEIRGNTEAFF. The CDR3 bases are TGCGCCAGCAGCCAAGGAGAGATACGGGGGAACACTGAAGCTTTCTTT.

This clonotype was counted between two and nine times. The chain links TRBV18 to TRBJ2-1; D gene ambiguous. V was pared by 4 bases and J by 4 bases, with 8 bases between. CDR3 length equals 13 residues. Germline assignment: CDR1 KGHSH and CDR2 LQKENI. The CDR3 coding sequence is TGTGCCAGCTCACAAGGTCCGTACAATGAGCAGTTCTTC. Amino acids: CASSQGPYNEQFF.

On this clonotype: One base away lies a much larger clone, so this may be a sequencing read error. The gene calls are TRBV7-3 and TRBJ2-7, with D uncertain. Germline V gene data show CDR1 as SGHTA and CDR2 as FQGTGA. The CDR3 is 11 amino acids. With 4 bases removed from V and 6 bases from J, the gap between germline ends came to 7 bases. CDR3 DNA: TGTGCCAGCAGCTCCCTAAGCGAGCAGTACTTC. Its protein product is CASSSLSEQYF.

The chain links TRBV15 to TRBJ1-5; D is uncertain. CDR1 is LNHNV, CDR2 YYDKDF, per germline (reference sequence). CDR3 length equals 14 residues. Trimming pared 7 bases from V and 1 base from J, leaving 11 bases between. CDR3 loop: CATKTPGSNQPQHF. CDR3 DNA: TGTGCCACCAAAACACCTGGGAGCAATCAGCCCCAGCATTTT.

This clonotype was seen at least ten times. The CDR3 bases are TGTGCCAGCAGGGGCACGAACACCGGGGAGCTGTTTTTT. Translation: CASRGTNTGELFF. The chain links TRBV2 to TRBJ2-2; no firm D call. In germline, CDR1 is SNHLY, CDR2 FYNNEI. The CDR3 totals 13 residues. Trimming took 6 bases from V and 0 from J, leaving 5 bases between them.

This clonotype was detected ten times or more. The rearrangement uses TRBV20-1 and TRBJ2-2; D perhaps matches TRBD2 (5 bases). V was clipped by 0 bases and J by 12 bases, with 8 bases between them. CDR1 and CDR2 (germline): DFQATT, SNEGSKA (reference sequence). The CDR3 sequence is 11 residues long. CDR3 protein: CSARDRRQLFF. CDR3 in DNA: TGCAGTGCTAGAGATCGGAGGCAGCTGTTTTTT.

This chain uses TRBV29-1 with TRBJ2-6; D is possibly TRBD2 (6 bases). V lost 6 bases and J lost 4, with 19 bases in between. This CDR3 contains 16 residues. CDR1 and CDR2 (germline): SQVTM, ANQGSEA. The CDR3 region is CSVTPGLGVGANVLTF. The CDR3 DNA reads TGCAGCGTGACCCCGGGACTGGGGGTGGGGGCCAACGTCCTGACTTTC.

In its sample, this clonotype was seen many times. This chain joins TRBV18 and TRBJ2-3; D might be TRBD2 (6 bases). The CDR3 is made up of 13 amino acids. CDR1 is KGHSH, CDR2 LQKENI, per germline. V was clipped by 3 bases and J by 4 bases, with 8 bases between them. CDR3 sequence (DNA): TGTGCCAGCTCACCGGGACTCCCAGATACGCAGTATTTT. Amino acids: CASSPGLPDTQYF.

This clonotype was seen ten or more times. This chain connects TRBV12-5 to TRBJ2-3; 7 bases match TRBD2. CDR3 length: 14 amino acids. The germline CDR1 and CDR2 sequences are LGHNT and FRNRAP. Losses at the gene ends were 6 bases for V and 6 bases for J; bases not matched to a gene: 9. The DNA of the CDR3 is TGTGCTAGTGGCCCGGACTGGCGGGGGGATACGCAGTATTTT. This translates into CASGPDWRGDTQYF.

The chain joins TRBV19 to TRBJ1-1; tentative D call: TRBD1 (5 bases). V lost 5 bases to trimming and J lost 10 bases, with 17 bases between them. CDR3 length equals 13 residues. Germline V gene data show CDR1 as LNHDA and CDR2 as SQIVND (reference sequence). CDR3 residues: CASSAQGGRGAFF. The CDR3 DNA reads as TGTGCCAGTAGTGCTCAGGGAGGGCGGGGAGCTTTCTTT.

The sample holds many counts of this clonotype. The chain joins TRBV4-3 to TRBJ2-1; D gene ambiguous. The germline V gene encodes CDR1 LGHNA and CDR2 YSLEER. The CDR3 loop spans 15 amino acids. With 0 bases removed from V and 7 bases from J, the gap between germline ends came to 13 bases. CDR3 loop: CASSQDLSRPNEQFF. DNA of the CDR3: TGCGCCAGCAGCCAAGATCTCAGCAGACCGAATGAGCAGTTCTTC.